The present entry profiles one T cell receptor beta chain with its context. This specimen belongs to a study of blood T cell repertoires in COVID-19. Across the whole study: Sources were T cells, B-cell-depleted T cells, or PBMCs; the material itself was cDNA or gDNA.

Germline CDR1 and CDR2: SEHNR and FQNEAQ (reference sequence). The CDR3 covers 15 residues. The germline V and J ends were trimmed by 1 base and 6 bases, with 15 bases remaining between them. Profiled with immunoSEQ multiplex PCR; TCRdb holds only in-frame clones, not every one. The table records about 42,000 clones, roughly nine tenths of them present only once. J is TRBJ1-1 and V is TRBV7-9, with D perhaps TRBD1 (6 bases). Material for sequencing was peripheral blood. The TCR was taken from a man aged 25-40 years with active or convalescent COVID-19. The CDR3 bases are TGTGCCAGCAGCTTAGGGACAGCTAGAAAAGCTGAAGCTTTCTTT. Translated: CASSLGTARKAEAFF.